This T cell receptor (beta chain) was recorded in a study of vaccination effects on CD4 cells after COVID-19. In the study overall: Using viral peptide pools, the ViraFEST assay grew out antigen-specific CD4+ T cells prior to sequencing. The second dose preceded post-vaccine samples by a median of 72 days. Study outcomes and limitations: Clonal contraction was marked in infection- and vaccine-induced clones late after vaccination.

Profiled with immunoSEQ multiplex PCR; TCRdb holds only in-frame clones, not every one. The table records roughly 40,000 clones, about 63% of them present only once. Concerning this clone: Antigen specificity is unknown.

Culture proceeded for approximately 10 days, and CD4+ T cells were then isolated. Vaccination of participants consisted of two doses of either the BNT162b2 or mRNA-1273 vaccine. Deletions cut 1 base from V and 4 bases from J, with 13 bases between. The CDR3 has 15 residues. Germline V gene lookup returns CDR1 MDHEN and CDR2 SYDVKM. Material: CD4+ T cells from PBMCs cultured without peptide, obtained after COVID-19 vaccination. The rearrangement joins TRBV28 to TRBJ1-1; D not certain. The source is a human donor who received a COVID-19 vaccine. Here the CDR3 DNA reads TGTGCCAGCAGTTTATTGGGTAGAGTAGGCACTGAAGCTTTCTTT. As protein: CASSLLGRVGTEAFF.